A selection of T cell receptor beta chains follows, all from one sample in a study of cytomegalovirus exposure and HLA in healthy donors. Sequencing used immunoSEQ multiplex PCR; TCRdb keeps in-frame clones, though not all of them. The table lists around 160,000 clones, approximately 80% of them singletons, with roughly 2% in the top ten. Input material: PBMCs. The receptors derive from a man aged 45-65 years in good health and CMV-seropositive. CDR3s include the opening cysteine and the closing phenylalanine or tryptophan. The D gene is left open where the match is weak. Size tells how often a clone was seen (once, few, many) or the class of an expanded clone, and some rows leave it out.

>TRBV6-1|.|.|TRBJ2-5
CASSVVGGEQYF
TGTGCCAGCAGTGTGGTCGGTGGAGAGCAGTACTTC
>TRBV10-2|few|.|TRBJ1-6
CASSESTAFRNSPLHF
TGCGCCAGCAGTGAGTCGACAGCCTTTCGGAATTCACCCCTCCACTTT
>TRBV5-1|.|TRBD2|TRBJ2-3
CASSQRDSGGASHTQYF
TGCGCCAGCTCTCAGAGGGATAGCGGGGGGGCCTCCCATACGCAGTATTTT
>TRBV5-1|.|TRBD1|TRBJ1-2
CASSGDRGGGYTF
TGCGCCAGCAGCGGAGACAGGGGAGGTGGCTACACCTTC
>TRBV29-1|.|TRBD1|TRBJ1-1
CSAGQEMNTEAFF
TGCAGCGCTGGACAGGAGATGAACACTGAAGCTTTCTTT
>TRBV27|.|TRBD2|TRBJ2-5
CASSSLPGTSSTGVKTQYF
TGTGCCAGCAGTTCTCTACCGGGGACTAGCTCGACGGGAGTGAAGACCCAGTACTTC
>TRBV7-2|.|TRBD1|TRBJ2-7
CASSLSGQPSYEQYF
TGTGCCAGCAGCTTATCGGGACAGCCTTCCTACGAGCAGTACTTC
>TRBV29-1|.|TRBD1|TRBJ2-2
CSARAGGETGELFF
TGCAGCGCCCGTGCAGGGGGCGAAACCGGGGAGCTGTTTTTT
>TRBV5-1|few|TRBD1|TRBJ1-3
CASRDRGAGNTIYF
TGCGCCAGCAGGGACAGGGGAGCTGGAAACACCATATATTTT
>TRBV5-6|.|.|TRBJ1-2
CASSLAGFRGYGYTF
TGTGCCAGCAGCTTGGCCGGTTTTAGGGGGTATGGCTACACCTTC
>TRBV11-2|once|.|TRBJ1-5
CASSFDSLYSNQPQHF
TGTGCCAGCAGCTTCGACAGTCTTTATAGCAATCAGCCCCAGCATTTT
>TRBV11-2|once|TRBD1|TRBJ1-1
CASSLEGQGTTEAFF
TGTGCCAGCAGCTTAGAGGGACAGGGTACCACTGAAGCTTTCTTT
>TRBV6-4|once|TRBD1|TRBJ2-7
CASSDGAGGSYEQYF
TGTGCCAGCAGTGATGGGGCAGGGGGCTCCTACGAGCAGTACTTC
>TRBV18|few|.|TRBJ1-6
CASSPQGLGSPLHF
TGTGCCAGCTCACCCCAGGGTCTCGGCTCACCCCTCCACTTT
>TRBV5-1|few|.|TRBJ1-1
CASSLGAVRSEAFF
TGCGCCAGCAGCTTAGGGGCAGTTCGGAGTGAAGCTTTCTTT
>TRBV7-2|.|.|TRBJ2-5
CASSGWAGQETQYF
TGTGCCAGCAGCGGATGGGCAGGCCAAGAGACCCAGTACTTC
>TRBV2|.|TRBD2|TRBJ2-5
CASRRGLQWRGETQYF
TGTGCCAGCAGAAGAGGATTACAGTGGCGGGGGGAGACCCAGTACTTC
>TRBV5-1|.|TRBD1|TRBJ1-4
CASSASGTGVEKLFF
TGCGCCAGCAGCGCCTCCGGGACAGGGGTTGAAAAACTGTTTTTT
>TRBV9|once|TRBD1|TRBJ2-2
CASSVDEDRGSTGELFF
TGTGCCAGCAGCGTAGATGAGGACAGGGGCTCGACCGGGGAGCTGTTTTTT
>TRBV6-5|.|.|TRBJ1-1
CASSLGPNTEAFF
TGTGCCAGCAGTCTTGGGCCGAACACTGAAGCTTTCTTT
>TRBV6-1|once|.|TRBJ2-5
CASRADRFGETQYF
TGTGCCAGCAGGGCCGACAGATTTGGGGAGACCCAGTACTTC
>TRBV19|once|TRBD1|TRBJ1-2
CASSIPTGGDYGYTF
TGTGCCAGTAGTATCCCGACAGGGGGGGACTATGGCTACACCTTC
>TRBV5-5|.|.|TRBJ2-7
CASSLELYEQYF
TGTGCCAGCAGCTTGGAGCTCTACGAGCAGTACTTC
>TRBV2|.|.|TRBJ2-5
CASTPGTDHQETQYF
TGTGCCAGCACCCCAGGAACCGACCACCAAGAGACCCAGTACTTC
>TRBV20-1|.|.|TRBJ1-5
CSALTSGKNHF
TGCAGTGCTCTTACTTCCGGGAAGAACCATTTT
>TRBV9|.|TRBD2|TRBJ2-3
CASSVNGGASTDTQYF
TGTGCCAGCAGCGTAAACGGGGGGGCTAGCACAGATACGCAGTATTTT
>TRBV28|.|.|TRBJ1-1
CASSTGLRTEAFF
TGTGCCAGCAGTACAGGGTTGCGGACTGAAGCTTTCTTT
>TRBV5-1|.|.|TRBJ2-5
CASSYPTGDQETQYF
TGCGCCAGCAGCTATCCGACAGGAGACCAAGAGACCCAGTACTTC
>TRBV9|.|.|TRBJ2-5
CASSIGDEETQYF
TGTGCCAGCAGCATCGGAGACGAAGAGACCCAGTACTTC
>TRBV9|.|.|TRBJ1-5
CASSVGGGDQPQHF
TGTGCCAGCAGCGTAGGTGGAGGGGATCAGCCCCAGCATTTT
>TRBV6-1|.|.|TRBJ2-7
CASSEALLAYEQYF
TGTGCCAGCAGTGAAGCGCTACTGGCCTACGAGCAGTACTTC
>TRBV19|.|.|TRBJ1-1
CATMNGAPNTEAFF
TGTGCCACCATGAATGGGGCACCGAACACTGAAGCTTTCTTT
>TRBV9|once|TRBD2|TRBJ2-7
CASSPSAGRASYEQYF
TGTGCCAGCAGCCCCTCAGCGGGGCGTGCCTCCTACGAGCAGTACTTC
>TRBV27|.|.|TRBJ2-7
CASSLSSRWEQYF
TGTGCCAGCAGTTTATCGTCCCGGTGGGAGCAGTACTTC
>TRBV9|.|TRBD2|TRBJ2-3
CASSEDPSGGPTDTQYF
TGTGCCAGCAGCGAGGACCCTAGCGGGGGGCCGACAGATACGCAGTATTTT
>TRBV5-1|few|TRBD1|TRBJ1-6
CASSLEGQGASPLHF
TGCGCCAGCAGCTTGGAGGGACAGGGGGCTTCACCCCTCCACTTT
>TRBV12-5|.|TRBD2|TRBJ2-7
CASGFSPHSGEYEQYF
TGTGCTAGTGGTTTCAGTCCCCATAGCGGGGAATACGAGCAGTACTTC
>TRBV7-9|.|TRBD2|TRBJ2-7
CASSPSGGAEQYF
TGTGCCAGCAGCCCCAGCGGGGGCGCGGAGCAGTACTTC
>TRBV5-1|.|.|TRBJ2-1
CASSNPWGGGGSYNEQFF
TGCGCCAGCAGCAACCCCTGGGGGGGAGGGGGCTCCTACAATGAGCAGTTCTTC
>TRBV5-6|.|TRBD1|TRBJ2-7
CASSFPTGGAYEQYF
TGTGCCAGCAGCTTCCCGACAGGGGGTGCCTACGAGCAGTACTTC
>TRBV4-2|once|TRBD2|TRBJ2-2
CASSPSSGGTNTGELFF
TGTGCCAGCAGCCCTTCTAGCGGGGGGACGAACACCGGGGAGCTGTTTTTT
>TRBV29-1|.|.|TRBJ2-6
CSVQGTEGANVLTF
TGCAGCGTCCAGGGTACTGAGGGGGCCAACGTCCTGACTTTC
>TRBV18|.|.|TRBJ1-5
CASSPPWPGASNQPQHF
TGTGCCAGCTCACCACCGTGGCCAGGGGCCAGCAATCAGCCCCAGCATTTT
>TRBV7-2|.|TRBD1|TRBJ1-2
CASSPRTGEAGYTF
TGTGCCAGCAGCCCCCGGACAGGGGAGGCTGGCTACACCTTC
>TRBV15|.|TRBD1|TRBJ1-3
CATSREGGFGDTIYF
TGTGCCACCAGCAGAGAAGGGGGCTTCGGGGACACCATATATTTT
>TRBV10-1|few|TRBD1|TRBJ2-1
CASSGTGYYNEQFF
TGCGCCAGCTCCGGGACAGGGTACTACAATGAGCAGTTCTTC